This T cell receptor beta chain was observed in a study of T cells after yellow fever vaccination. Overall study context: Fractions containing few cells were prepared with SMART-Seq v4 Ultra Low Input.

The study made its TCR cDNA through 5'RACE template switching. That step introduced a universal primer site along with UMIs. TCRdb processed the 5' RACE reads anew with MiXCR; each CDR3 protein has one entry. In the table there are fewer than 350,000 distinct CDR3 sequences, around 4.4% of which are singletons. The CDR3 totals 16 residues. Germline V CDR1 and CDR2: SGDLS, YYNGEE. With 3 bases clipped from V and 6 bases from J, the junction kept 7 bases outside the gene matches. This clonotype occurred a few times. Its specificity is not known. Study-wide results and caveats: The study found a weaker secondary response that peaked faster, day 5 versus 15. Subsequent to the booster, the majority of primary-vaccination clones reappeared (96% CD4, more than 70% CD8).

The sequencing here drew on PBMCs, taken 15 days after the yellow fever booster vaccination. This TCR came from a man younger than 30 who received the YFV17D yellow fever vaccine. This chain connects TRBV9 to TRBJ1-5, with 12 bases matching TRBD1. The CDR3, as DNA: TGTGCCAGCAGCGCCAGGGGACAGGGGGCAGGTCAGCCCCAGCATTTT. Translating it yields CASSARGQGAGQPQHF.